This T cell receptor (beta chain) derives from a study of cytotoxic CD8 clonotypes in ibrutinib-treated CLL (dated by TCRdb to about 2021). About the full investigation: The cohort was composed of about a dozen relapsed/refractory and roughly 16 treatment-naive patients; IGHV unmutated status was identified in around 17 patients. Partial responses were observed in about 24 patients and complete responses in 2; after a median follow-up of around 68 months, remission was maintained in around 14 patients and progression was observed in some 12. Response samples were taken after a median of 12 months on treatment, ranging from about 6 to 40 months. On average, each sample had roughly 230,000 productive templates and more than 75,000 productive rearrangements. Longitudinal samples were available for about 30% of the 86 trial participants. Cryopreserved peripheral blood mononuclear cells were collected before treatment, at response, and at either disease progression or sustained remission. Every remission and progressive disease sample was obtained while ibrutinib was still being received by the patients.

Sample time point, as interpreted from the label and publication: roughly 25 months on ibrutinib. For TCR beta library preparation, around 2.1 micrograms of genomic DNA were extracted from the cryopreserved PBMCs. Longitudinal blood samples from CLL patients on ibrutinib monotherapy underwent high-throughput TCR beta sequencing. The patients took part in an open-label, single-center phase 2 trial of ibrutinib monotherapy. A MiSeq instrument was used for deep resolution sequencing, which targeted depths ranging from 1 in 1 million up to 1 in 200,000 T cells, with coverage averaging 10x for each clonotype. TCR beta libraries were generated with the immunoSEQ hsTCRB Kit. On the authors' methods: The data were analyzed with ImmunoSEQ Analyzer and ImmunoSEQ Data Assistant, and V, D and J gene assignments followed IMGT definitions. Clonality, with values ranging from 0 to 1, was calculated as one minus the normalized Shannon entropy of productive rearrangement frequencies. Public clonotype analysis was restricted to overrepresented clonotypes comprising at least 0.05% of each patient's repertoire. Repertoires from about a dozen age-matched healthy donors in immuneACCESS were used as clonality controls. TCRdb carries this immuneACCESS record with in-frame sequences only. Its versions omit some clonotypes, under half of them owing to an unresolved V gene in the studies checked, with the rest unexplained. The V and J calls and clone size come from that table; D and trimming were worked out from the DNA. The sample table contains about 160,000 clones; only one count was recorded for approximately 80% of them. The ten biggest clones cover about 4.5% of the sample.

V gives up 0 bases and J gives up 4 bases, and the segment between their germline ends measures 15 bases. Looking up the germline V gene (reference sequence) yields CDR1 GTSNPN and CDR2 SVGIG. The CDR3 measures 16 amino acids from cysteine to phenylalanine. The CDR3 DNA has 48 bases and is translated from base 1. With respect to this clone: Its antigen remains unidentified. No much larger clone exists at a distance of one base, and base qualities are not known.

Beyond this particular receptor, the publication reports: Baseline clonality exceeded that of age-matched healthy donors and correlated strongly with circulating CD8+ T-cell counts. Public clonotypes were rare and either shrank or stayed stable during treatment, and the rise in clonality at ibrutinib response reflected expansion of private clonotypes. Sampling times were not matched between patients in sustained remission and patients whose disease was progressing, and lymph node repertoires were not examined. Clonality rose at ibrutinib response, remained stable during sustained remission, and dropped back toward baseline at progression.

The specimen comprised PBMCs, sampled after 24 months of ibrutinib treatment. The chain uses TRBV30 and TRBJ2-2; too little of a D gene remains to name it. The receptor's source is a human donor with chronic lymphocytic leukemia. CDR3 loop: CAWSVRPITSTGELFF. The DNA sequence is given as TGTGCCTGGAGTGTACGCCCGATAACGAGCACCGGGGAGCTGTTTTTT.